This record concerns one T cell receptor beta chain sequence. In the original workflow: Reference gene primers were amplified, and this amplification served to estimate nucleated cell counts. Libraries were prepared by immunoSEQ multiplex PCR; TCRdb keeps only in-frame clonotypes and omits some of them. The V and J calls and clone size were taken over from that table, and D and trimming were inferred from the DNA. The sample records 120,000 to 150,000 clones, 82% being singletons. Germline V gene lookup returns CDR1 SGHNT and CDR2 YYREEE (reference sequence). Trimming removed 4 bases from V and 2 bases from J, with 11 bases in between. The CDR3 has 14 residues. The data were taken from a study of blood T cell repertoires in COVID-19. Turning to the study itself: Material from acute and convalescent COVID-19 was sourced from the United States, Italy and Spain. Sources were T cells, B-cell-depleted T cells, or PBMCs; the material itself was cDNA or gDNA.

Sequencing was performed on peripheral blood. This sequence was found in a human donor with acute or convalescent COVID-19. The donor label of this sample is uncertain. The rearrangement links TRBV5-4 to TRBJ2-3; possible D gene TRBD1, 6 bases. The CDR3 nucleotides read TGTGCCAGCAGCCTCGACAGGATCACAGATACGCAGTATTTT. As protein: CASSLDRITDTQYF.